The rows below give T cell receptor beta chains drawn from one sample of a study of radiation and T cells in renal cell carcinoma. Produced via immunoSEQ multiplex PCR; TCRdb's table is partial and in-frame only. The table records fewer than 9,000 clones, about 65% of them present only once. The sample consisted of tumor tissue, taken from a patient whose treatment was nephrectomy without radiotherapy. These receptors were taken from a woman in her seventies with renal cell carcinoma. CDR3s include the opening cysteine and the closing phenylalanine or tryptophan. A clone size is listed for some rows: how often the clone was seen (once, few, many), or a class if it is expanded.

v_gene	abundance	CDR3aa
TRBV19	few	CASSPTDARSGNTIYF
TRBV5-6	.	CASSLGSSGGLPVETQYF
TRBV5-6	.	CASSRTLKTGVEGYTF
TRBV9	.	CASSLQGVGTEAFF
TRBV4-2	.	CASSQDRGQGNTEAFF
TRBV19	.	CASSGRAGGGEKLFF
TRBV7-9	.	CASSLRQGSGANVLTF
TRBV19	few	CASSEVRGQKQFF
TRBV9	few	CASSPGDLSYNEQFF
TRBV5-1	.	CASSSGDRGNYGYTF
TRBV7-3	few	CASSPQTGDSPLHF
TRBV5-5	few	CASSLAAGWRNQPQHF
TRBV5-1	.	CASSLDGDTQYF
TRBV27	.	CASSPRDTSAGELFF
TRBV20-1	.	CSATGATEAFF
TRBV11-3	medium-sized	CASSYGGGPNQPQHF
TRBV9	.	CASSEGHLGETQYF
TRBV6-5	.	CASSLGQGYRSPLHF
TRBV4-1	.	CASSQVASTEAFF
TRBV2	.	CASSEDRGRYNEQFF
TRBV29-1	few	CSVARGSEAFF
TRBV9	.	CASSVSSVSTDTQYF
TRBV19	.	CASSTQAWLSYEQYF
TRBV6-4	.	CASSESGTGGSAQYF
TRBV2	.	CASSELGFDTEAFF
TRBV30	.	CASGGPSSYEQYF
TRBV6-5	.	CASSYGDTNNQPQHF
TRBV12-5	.	CASGLEDGELFF
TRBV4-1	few	CASSQDEGHYNEQFF
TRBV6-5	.	CASRGLSRETQYF
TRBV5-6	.	CASSLAGLRTEAFF
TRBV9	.	CASSVGLRDNTDTQYF
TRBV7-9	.	CASSRDKVPGYTF
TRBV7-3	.	CASSLDRVTEAFF
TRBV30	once	CACMIPFNYGYTF
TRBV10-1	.	CASSGTGLGEGTQYF
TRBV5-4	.	CASSLRGLSNEQYF
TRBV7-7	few	CASSLGPGETQYF
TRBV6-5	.	CASQGFYGYTF
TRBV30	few	CASDRGASEKLFF
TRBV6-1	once	CASCTSGGASDTQYF
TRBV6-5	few	CASRPDRHQPQHF
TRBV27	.	CASSLLGGDTEAFF
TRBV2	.	CASSPVSGSGYTF
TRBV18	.	CASSLTGYENTIYF